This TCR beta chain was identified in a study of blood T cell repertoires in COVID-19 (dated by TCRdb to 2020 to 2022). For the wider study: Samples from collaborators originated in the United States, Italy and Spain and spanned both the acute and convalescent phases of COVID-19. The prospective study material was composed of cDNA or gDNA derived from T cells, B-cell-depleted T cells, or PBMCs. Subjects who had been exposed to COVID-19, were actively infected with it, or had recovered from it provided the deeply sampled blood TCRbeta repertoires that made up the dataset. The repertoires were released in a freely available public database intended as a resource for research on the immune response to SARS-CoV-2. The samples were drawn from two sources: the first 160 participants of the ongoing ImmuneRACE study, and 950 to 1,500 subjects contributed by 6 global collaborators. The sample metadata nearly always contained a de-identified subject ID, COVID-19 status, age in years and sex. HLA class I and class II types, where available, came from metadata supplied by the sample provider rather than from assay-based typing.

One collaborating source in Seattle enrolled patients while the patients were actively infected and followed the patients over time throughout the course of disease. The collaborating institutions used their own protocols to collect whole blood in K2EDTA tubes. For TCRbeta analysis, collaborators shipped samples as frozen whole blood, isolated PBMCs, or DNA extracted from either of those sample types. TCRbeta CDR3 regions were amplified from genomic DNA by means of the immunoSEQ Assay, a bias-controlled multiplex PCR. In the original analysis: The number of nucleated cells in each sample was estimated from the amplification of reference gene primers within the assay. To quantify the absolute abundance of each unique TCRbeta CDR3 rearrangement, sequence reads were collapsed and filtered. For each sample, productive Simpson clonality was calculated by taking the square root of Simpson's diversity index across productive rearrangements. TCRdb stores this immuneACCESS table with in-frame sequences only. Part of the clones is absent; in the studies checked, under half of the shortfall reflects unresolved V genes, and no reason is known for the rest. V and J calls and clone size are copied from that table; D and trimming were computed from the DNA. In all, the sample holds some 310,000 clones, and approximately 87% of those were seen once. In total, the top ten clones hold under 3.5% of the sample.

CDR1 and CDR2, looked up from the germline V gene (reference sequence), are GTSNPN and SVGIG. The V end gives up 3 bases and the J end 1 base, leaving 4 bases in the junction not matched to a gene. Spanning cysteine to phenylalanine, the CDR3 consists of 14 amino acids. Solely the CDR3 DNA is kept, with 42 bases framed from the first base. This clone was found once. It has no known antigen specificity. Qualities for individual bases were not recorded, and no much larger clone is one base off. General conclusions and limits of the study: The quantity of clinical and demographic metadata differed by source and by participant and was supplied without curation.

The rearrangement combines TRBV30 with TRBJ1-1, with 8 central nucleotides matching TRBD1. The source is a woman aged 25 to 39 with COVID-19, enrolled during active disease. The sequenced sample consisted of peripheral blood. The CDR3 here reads CAWRVTGGNTEAFF. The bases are TGTGCCTGGAGGGTAACAGGGGGGAACACTGAAGCTTTCTTT. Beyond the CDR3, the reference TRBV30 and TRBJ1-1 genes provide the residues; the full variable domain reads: SQTIHQWPATLVQPVGSPLSLECTVEGTSNPNLYWYRQAAGRGLQLLFYSVGIGQISSEVPQNLSASRPQDRQFILSSKKLLLSDSGFYLCAWRVTGGNTEAFFGQGTRLTVV.